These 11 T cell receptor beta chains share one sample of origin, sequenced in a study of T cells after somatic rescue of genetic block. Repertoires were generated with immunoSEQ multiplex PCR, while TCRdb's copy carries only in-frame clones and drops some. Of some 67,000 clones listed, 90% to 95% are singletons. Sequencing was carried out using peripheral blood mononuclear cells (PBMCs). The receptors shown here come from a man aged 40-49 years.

CDR3 residues: CASSPPLTYEQYF. The CDR3 coding sequence is TGTGCCAGCTCACCCCCCCTTACCTACGAGCAGTACTTC. This sequence joins TRBV18 and TRBJ2-7, with D uncertain. The CDR3 has 13 amino acids. V lost 3 bases to trimming and J lost 2 bases, with 8 bases between them. Germline V gene sequence: CDR1 KGHSH, CDR2 LQKENI.

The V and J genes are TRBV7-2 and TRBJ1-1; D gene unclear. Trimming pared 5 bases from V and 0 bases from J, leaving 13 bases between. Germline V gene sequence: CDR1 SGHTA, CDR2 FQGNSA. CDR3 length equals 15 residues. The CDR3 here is CASSPQRSMNTEAFF. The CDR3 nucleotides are TGTGCCAGCAGCCCCCAAAGGAGCATGAACACTGAAGCTTTCTTT.

CDR3 amino acids: CASSFGRAQYNEQFF. In DNA form, the CDR3 reads TGTGCCAGCAGTTTCGGCAGGGCCCAATACAATGAGCAGTTCTTC. This chain joins TRBV28 and TRBJ2-1, with TRBD1 as a possible D gene (5 bases). CDR1 is MDHEN and CDR2 is SYDVKM in the germline V gene. V lost 3 bases to trimming and J lost 4 bases, with 13 bases between them. The CDR3 consists of 15 residues. The complete variable domain, with remaining parts taken from reference TRBV28 and TRBJ2-1, reads DVKVTQSSRYLVKRTGEKVFLECVQDMDHENMFWYRQDPGLGLRLIYFSYDVKMKEKGDIPEGYSVSREKKERFSLILESASTNQTSMYLCASSFGRAQYNEQFFGPGTRLTVL.

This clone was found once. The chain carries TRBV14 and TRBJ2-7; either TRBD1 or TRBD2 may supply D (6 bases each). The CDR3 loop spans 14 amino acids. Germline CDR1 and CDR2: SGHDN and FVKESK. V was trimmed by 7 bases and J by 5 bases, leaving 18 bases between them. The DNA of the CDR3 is TGTGCCAGCAACAGAGCCCGGGGGCGCGACGAGCAGTACTTC. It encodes CASNRARGRDEQYF. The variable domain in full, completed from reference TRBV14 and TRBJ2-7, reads EAGVTQFPSHSVIEKGQTVTLRCDPISGHDNLYWYRRVMGKEIKFLLHFVKESKQDESGMPNNRFLAERTGGTYSTLKVQPAELEDSGVYFCASNRARGRDEQYFGPGTRLTVT.

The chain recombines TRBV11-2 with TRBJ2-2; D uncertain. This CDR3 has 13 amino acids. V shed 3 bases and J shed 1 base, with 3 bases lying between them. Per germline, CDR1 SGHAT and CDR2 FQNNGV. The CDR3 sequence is CASSFLNTGELFF. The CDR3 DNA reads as TGTGCCAGCAGCTTTCTGAACACCGGGGAGCTGTTTTTT. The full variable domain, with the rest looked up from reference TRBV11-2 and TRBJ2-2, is EAGVAQSPRYKIIEKRQSVAFWCNPISGHATLYWYQQILGQGPKLLIQFQNNGVVDDSQLPKDRFSAERLKGVDSTLKIQPAKLEDSAVYLCASSFLNTGELFFGEGSRLTVL.

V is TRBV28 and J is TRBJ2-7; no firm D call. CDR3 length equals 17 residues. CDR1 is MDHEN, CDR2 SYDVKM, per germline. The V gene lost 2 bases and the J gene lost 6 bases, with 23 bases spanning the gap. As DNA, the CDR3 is TGTGCCAGCAGTTTACCTCCCCGAGGTGGTTTATCCGGCGAGCAGTACTTC. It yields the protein CASSLPPRGGLSGEQYF.

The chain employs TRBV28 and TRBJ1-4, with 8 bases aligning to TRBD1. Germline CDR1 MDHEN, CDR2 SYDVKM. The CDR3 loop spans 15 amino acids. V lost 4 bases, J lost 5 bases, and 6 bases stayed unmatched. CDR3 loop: CASSSRTGRNEKLFF. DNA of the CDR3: TGTGCCAGCAGTTCCCGGACAGGGAGGAATGAAAAACTGTTTTTT.

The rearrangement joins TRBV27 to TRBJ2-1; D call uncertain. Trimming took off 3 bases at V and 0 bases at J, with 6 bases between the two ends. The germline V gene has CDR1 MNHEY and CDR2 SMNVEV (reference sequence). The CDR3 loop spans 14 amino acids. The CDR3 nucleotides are TGTGCCAGCAGTTTCCTAAGCTCCTACAATGAGCAGTTCTTC. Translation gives CASSFLSSYNEQFF.

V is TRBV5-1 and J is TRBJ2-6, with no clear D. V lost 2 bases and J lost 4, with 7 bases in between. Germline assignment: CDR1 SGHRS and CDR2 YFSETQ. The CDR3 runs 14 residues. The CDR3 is CASSLTAGANVLTF. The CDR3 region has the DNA TGCGCCAGCAGCTTAACAGCCGGGGCCAACGTCCTGACTTTC.

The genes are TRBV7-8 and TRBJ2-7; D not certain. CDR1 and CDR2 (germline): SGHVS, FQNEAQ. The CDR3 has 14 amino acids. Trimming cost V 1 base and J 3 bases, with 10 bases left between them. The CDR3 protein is CASSLGPVNYEQYF. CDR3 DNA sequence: TGTGCCAGCAGCTTAGGTCCAGTCAACTACGAGCAGTACTTC.

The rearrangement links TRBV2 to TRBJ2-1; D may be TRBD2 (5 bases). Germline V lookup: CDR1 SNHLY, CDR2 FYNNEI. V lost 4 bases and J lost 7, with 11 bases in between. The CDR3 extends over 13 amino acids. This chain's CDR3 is CASSVSRGNEQFF. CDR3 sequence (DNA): TGTGCCAGCAGTGTGTCCCGGGGTAATGAGCAGTTCTTC.